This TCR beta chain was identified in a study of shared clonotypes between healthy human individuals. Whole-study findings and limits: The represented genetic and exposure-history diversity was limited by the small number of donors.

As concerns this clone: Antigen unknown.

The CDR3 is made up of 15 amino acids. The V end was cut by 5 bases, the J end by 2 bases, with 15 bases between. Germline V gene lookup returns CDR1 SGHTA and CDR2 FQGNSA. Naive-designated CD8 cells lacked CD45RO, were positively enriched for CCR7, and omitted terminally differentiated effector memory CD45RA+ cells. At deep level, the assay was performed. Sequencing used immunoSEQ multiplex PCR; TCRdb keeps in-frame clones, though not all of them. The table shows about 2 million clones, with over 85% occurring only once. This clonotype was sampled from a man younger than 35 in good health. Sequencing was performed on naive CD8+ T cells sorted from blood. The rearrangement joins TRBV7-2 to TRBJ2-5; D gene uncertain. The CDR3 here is CASSAPQWQQETQYF. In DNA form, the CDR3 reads TGTGCCAGCAGCGCCCCCCAGTGGCAGCAAGAGACCCAGTACTTC.